This T cell receptor (beta chain) appears in the sequencing data of a study of blood T cell repertoires in COVID-19. Sequenced by immunoSEQ multiplex PCR; TCRdb stores in-frame clones only, minus some. The table includes fewer than 45,000 clones, just under 75% detected once. The Seattle patients joined while their infection was active and were tracked longitudinally afterward. The sequenced material came from peripheral blood. The origin of this receptor is a man in his 70s with COVID-19, enrolled during active disease.

The CDR3 region has the DNA TGTGCCAGCAGCCCCGGGTCTCTCAGGGGTGAGCAGTTCTTC. This sequence encodes CASSPGSLRGEQFF. The chain employs TRBV6-5 and TRBJ2-1; the D gene is possibly TRBD1 (6 bases). Deletions cut 6 bases from V and 9 bases from J, with 18 bases between. The CDR3 is made up of 14 amino acids. Germline-derived CDR1 and CDR2 are MNHEY and SVGAGI.